The next 32 T cell receptor beta chains were all read from a single sample in a study of blood T cell repertoires in COVID-19. The repertoire was sequenced with immunoSEQ multiplex PCR; TCRdb's copy has only in-frame clones and lacks some. The sample shows about 350,000 clones, around 87% of them seen only once. Sequencing used peripheral blood. These receptors all stem from a woman in her fifties or sixties with COVID-19, enrolled during active disease.

The V call is TRBV18, the J call TRBJ2-3; 10 bases match TRBD2. The germline CDR1 and CDR2 sequences are KGHSH and LQKENI. Trimming cost V 2 bases and J 3 bases; bases outside gene matches: 5. CDR3 size: 16 residues. The CDR3 DNA is TGTGCCAGCTCACCATCGGCTAGCGGGGGAACAGATACGCAGTATTTT. Translation gives CASSPSASGGTDTQYF.

The rearrangement uses TRBV3-1 (or the pseudogene TRBV3-2) and TRBJ1-1; possibly TRBD1 for D (5 bases). Looked up from germline, CDR1 is LGHDT and CDR2 is YNNKEL (reference sequence). The CDR3 consists of 15 residues. V lost 0 bases and J lost 8, with 16 bases in between. The CDR3 nucleotides read TGTGCCAGCAGCCAAGATAGAATCCAGGGACTCGAAGCTTTCTTT. Translated: CASSQDRIQGLEAFF.

This clone appeared once. For the CDR3, the DNA is TGTGCCAGTAGGCCTCTCGGACAGGAAGGTACTGAAGCTTTCTTT. Its protein product is CASRPLGQEGTEAFF. This chain connects TRBV19 to TRBJ1-1; 7 nucleotides align to TRBD1. Germline CDR1 reads LNHDA; CDR2 reads SQIVND (reference sequence). The CDR3 spans 15 residues. Germline trimming cut 6 bases from V and 5 bases from J; bases unmatched to any gene: 12.

The chain joins TRBV24-1 to TRBJ2-1, with 8 bases that match TRBD2. There are 15 residues in the CDR3. V trimming: 3 bases; J trimming: 11 bases; junction bases outside the gene matches: 11. Germline-derived CDR1 and CDR2 are KGHDR and SFDVKD. This chain's CDR3 is CATSDGITSGSKQFF. CDR3 in DNA: TGTGCCACCAGTGATGGGATTACTAGCGGCAGTAAGCAGTTCTTC.

V is TRBV5-1 and J is TRBJ2-7; weak D call: TRBD2 (7 bases). The CDR3 length is 13 residues. Looked up from germline, CDR1 is SGHRS and CDR2 is YFSETQ. Trimming pared 2 bases from V and 7 bases from J, leaving 13 bases between. The CDR3 loop is CASSFEGGSEQYF. The CDR3 coding sequence is TGCGCCAGCAGCTTTGAGGGGGGGTCAGAGCAGTACTTC.

The rearrangement joins TRBV30 to TRBJ1-5; a possible D gene is TRBD1 (6 bases). Trimming removed 0 bases at V and 3 bases at J, with 9 bases between. Germline CDR1 is GTSNPN and CDR2 is SVGIG (reference sequence). The CDR3 extends over 14 amino acids. CDR3 in DNA: TGTGCCTGGAGTGTAACAGGGCTCAATCAGCCCCAGCATTTT. Translated, it gives CAWSVTGLNQPQHF.

The V call is TRBV6-5, the J call TRBJ1-2; TRBD1 is a possible D gene (5 bases). Per germline, CDR1 MNHEY and CDR2 SVGAGI. CDR3 length equals 13 residues. V lost 4 bases and J lost 4, with 10 bases in between. Written as DNA, the CDR3 is TGTGCCAGCAGTTTGATCAGGGCCTATGGCTACACCTTC. This codes for CASSLIRAYGYTF.

Turning to this clone: The same CDR3 is also encoded by other DNA sequences in this sample. The chain recombines TRBV5-1 with TRBJ2-2; perhaps TRBD1 as D (6 bases). The CDR3 covers 17 residues. From germline, CDR1 is SGHRS and CDR2 YFSETQ. Between the trimmed V and J ends, which lost 0 bases and 4 bases, there was a span of 16 bases. The DNA for the CDR3 is TGCGCCAGCAGCTTGGTCGTGCTGGACAGAGCCACCGGGGAGCTGTTTTTT. Translated, it gives CASSLVVLDRATGELFF.

CDR3 region: CASRGTVGNGYTF. CDR3 nucleotides: TGTGCCAGCAGGGGGACAGTGGGGAATGGCTACACCTTC. The chain combines TRBV6-5 with TRBJ1-2, with 7 bases matching TRBD1. Trimming at V came to 6 bases and at J to 6 bases, leaving 7 bases not matched to a gene. Germline CDR1 MNHEY, CDR2 SVGAGI. CDR3 size: 13 residues.

The chain carries TRBV20-1 and TRBJ1-3; weak D call: TRBD1 (5 bases). CDR3 length: 15 amino acids. CDR1 DFQATT and CDR2 SNEGSKA come from the germline V gene (reference sequence). V dropped 3 bases and J dropped 0 bases, with 12 bases sitting between them. The CDR3 DNA follows: TGCAGTGCTAGTGGTGGGGCCTACTCTGGAAACACCATATATTTT. It is translated as CSASGGAYSGNTIYF.

This rearrangement joins TRBV10-3 to TRBJ2-7, with 9 bases matching TRBD1. Germline V gene data show CDR1 as ENHRY and CDR2 as SYGVKD. V gave up 5 bases and J gave up 3 bases; unmatched junction bases: 8. The CDR3 has 15 amino acids. The CDR3 loop reads CAISPGTGIGYEQYF. In nucleotides, the CDR3 is TGTGCCATCAGTCCCGGGACAGGGATCGGCTACGAGCAGTACTTC.

This sequence joins TRBV6-2 or TRBV6-3 and TRBJ2-7, with 7 nucleotides matching TRBD2. Germline lookup yields CDR1 MNHEY and CDR2 SVGEGT. V lost 4 bases and J lost 0; bases outside the gene matches: 6. This CDR3 is 15 amino acids long. This CDR3 is CASSWEGLSSYEQYF. The CDR3 DNA sequence: TGTGCCAGCAGTTGGGAGGGACTAAGCTCCTACGAGCAGTACTTC.

The chain combines TRBV15 with TRBJ2-7, with 8 positions matching TRBD2. The CDR3 covers 12 residues. Unmatched junction bases numbered 3, after V lost 5 bases and J lost 6 bases. Per the germline V gene, CDR1 is LNHNV and CDR2 is YYDKDF (reference sequence). The CDR3 protein is CATSGRGGEQYF. The DNA for the CDR3 is TGTGCCACCAGCGGCCGGGGGGGCGAGCAGTACTTC.

This clone was seen more than once but under ten times. The J gene is TRBJ2-1, the V gene TRBV5-6; 7 nucleotides line up with TRBD2. The V segment lost 4 bases and the J segment 6 bases; nucleotides outside the gene matches: 16. This CDR3 contains 17 residues. Germline CDR1 reads SGHDT; CDR2 reads YYEEEE. CDR3 region: CASSIPGLVGSRNEQFF. The CDR3 DNA follows: TGTGCCAGCAGCATACCCGGACTAGTGGGGAGCCGCAATGAGCAGTTCTTC.

V is TRBV14 and J is TRBJ1-2, with D unresolved. Per the germline V gene, CDR1 is SGHDN and CDR2 is FVKESK. V lost 0 bases, J lost 4 bases, and 9 bases lay in between. The CDR3 contains 14 residues. The CDR3 DNA follows: TGTGCCAGCAGCCAAGATGGACTAATCTATGGCTACACCTTC. Its translation is CASSQDGLIYGYTF.

The rearrangement joins TRBV11-3 to TRBJ1-2; maybe TRBD1 (5 bases). V lost 7 bases, J lost 4 bases, and 13 bases lay in between. The CDR3 is 13 residues long. Germline CDR1 SGHNT, CDR2 YENEEA. This chain's CDR3 is CASTSTGAYGYTF. The CDR3 region has the DNA TGTGCCAGCACCTCAACAGGCGCCTATGGCTACACCTTC. Looking up the rest from reference TRBV11-3 and TRBJ1-2 gives the full variable domain: EAGVVQSPRYKIIEKKQPVAFWCNPISGHNTLYWYLQNLGQGPELLIRYENEEAVDDSQLPKDRFSAERLKGVDSTLKIQPAELGDSAVYLCASTSTGAYGYTFGSGTRLTVV.

The J gene is TRBJ2-5, the V gene TRBV12-3 or TRBV12-4; the D gene is possibly TRBD2 (5 bases). V shed 2 bases and J shed 3 bases, with 7 bases lying between them. CDR3 length: 13 amino acids. The DNA for the CDR3 is TGTGCCAGCAGTTTACTCGGGGAAGAGACCCAGTACTTC. As protein: CASSLLGEETQYF.

This chain connects TRBV12-5 to TRBJ1-1; tentatively, D is TRBD1 (5 bases). V dropped 2 bases and J dropped 3 bases, with 16 bases sitting between them. Germline V CDR1 and CDR2: LGHNT, FRNRAP. The CDR3 totals 16 residues. The CDR3 nucleotides are TGTGCTAGTGGTTTGATTTTATCGGGAGGGGACACTGAAGCTTTCTTT. It encodes CASGLILSGGDTEAFF.

This clone came up a few times. The chain employs TRBV11-3 and TRBJ2-1, with 12 bases aligning to TRBD2. This CDR3 has 14 amino acids. Trimming cost V 4 bases and J 12 bases; bases outside gene matches: 7. Germline V CDR1 and CDR2: SGHNT, YENEEA. CDR3 loop: CASSSGLAGNWQFF. Here the CDR3 DNA reads TGTGCCAGCAGCTCCGGACTAGCGGGAAACTGGCAGTTCTTC. The whole variable domain, filled in from reference TRBV11-3 and TRBJ2-1, reads EAGVVQSPRYKIIEKKQPVAFWCNPISGHNTLYWYLQNLGQGPELLIRYENEEAVDDSQLPKDRFSAERLKGVDSTLKIQPAELGDSAVYLCASSSGLAGNWQFFGPGTRLTVL.

The chain links TRBV19 to TRBJ1-1; unclear D gene. Between the trimmed V and J ends, which lost 6 bases and 0 bases, there was a span of 14 bases. The CDR3 sequence is 15 residues long. From germline, CDR1 is LNHDA and CDR2 SQIVND (reference sequence). DNA for the CDR3: TGTGCCAGTAGGACCGGGGAGCTCATGAACACTGAAGCTTTCTTT. It encodes CASRTGELMNTEAFF. The whole variable domain, filled in from reference TRBV19 and TRBJ1-1, reads DGGITQSPKYLFRKEGQNVTLSCEQNLNHDAMYWYRQDPGQGLRLIYYSQIVNDFQKGDIAEGYSVSREKKESFPLTVTSAQKNPTAFYLCASRTGELMNTEAFFGQGTRLTVV.

This clone appeared a few times. The chain links TRBV7-6 to TRBJ2-2; the D gene is possibly TRBD1 (6 bases). CDR1 and CDR2 from the germline V gene are SGHVS and FNYEAQ. The CDR3 loop spans 14 amino acids. Trimming left V 5 bases short and J 1 base short, with 8 bases between. CDR3 DNA sequence: TGTGCCAGCAGCCTGACAGGGAACACCGGGGAGCTGTTTTTT. It specifies CASSLTGNTGELFF.

The rearrangement uses TRBV7-3 and TRBJ1-1; D is ambiguous. The CDR3 extends over 17 amino acids. The germline gives CDR1 SGHTA, CDR2 FQGTGA. Trimming cost V 0 bases and J 5 bases, with 19 bases left between them. CDR3 DNA sequence: TGTGCCAGCAGCTTAACGAGCGCCGGGCACCGGAGGACTGAAGCTTTCTTT. Protein sequence: CASSLTSAGHRRTEAFF.

This clone was detected only once. V and J are TRBV19 and TRBJ1-2, with 8 bases that match TRBD1. V lost 2 bases, J lost 8 bases, and 13 bases stayed unmatched. CDR1 LNHDA and CDR2 SQIVND come from the germline V gene (reference sequence). The CDR3 is made up of 16 amino acids. The CDR3 here is CASSILGRGLPQGYTF. CDR3 bases: TGTGCCAGTAGTATATTGGGCAGGGGGCTTCCGCAGGGCTACACCTTC.

This chain connects TRBV7-2 to TRBJ2-3, with TRBD2 matching over 10 bases. Germline V lookup: CDR1 SGHTA, CDR2 FQGNSA. Trimming removed 4 bases from V and 3 bases from J; junction bases left unmatched: 7. This CDR3 contains 16 residues. CDR3 loop: CASSSPRSGRTDTQYF. The CDR3 DNA reads TGTGCCAGCAGCTCCCCCCGTAGCGGGAGGACAGATACGCAGTATTTT.

This clone occurred a few times. This chain links TRBV18 with TRBJ1-2; possibly TRBD1 for D (5 bases). The ends were cut back, 0 bases at V and 0 bases at J, with 11 bases in the middle. In germline, CDR1 is KGHSH, CDR2 LQKENI. This CDR3 comprises 16 residues. The CDR3 DNA follows: TGTGCCAGCTCACCACCGACAGTTACGACTAACTATGGCTACACCTTC. Amino acid sequence: CASSPPTVTTNYGYTF.

The genes are TRBV7-2 and TRBJ2-5, with D perhaps TRBD2 (7 bases). Looked up from germline, CDR1 is SGHTA and CDR2 is FQGNSA. This CDR3 region has 15 residues. V was shortened by 5 bases and J by 5 bases, with 18 bases between the two germline ends. CDR3 coding DNA: TGTGCCAGCAGCCCTTGGAGGGGGGGCCGGGAGACCCAGTACTTC. Translating gives CASSPWRGGRETQYF.

The rearrangement joins TRBV7-8 to TRBJ1-5, with D perhaps TRBD1 (5 bases). Germline V gene lookup returns CDR1 SGHVS and CDR2 FQNEAQ. Between the trimmed V and J ends, which lost 2 bases and 3 bases, there was a span of 11 bases. CDR3 length: 15 residues. CDR3 DNA sequence: TGTGCCAGCAGCTTAAGGCACAGGAACAATCAGCCCCAGCATTTT. Protein product: CASSLRHRNNQPQHF.

The J gene is TRBJ2-6, the V gene TRBV11-3; a weak D match, TRBD2 (5 bases). CDR1 and CDR2 from the germline V gene are SGHNT and YENEEA. V dropped 7 bases and J dropped 8 bases, with 12 bases sitting between them. The CDR3 runs to 13 residues. As DNA, the CDR3 is TGTGCCAGCATCCGCCCGGGGTCCAACGTCCTGACTTTC. Its protein product is CASIRPGSNVLTF.

The J gene is TRBJ2-7, the V gene TRBV30; D gene uncertain. The CDR3 totals 13 residues. The germline V gene has CDR1 GTSNPN and CDR2 SVGIG (reference sequence). V was trimmed by 4 bases and J by 0 bases, leaving 10 bases between them. The CDR3 bases are TGTGCCTGGAACGGCGGCAACTCCTACGAGCAGTACTTC. Protein product: CAWNGGNSYEQYF.

This clone was counted once. J is TRBJ2-1 and V is TRBV29-1, with 9 positions matching TRBD2. CDR3 length: 16 amino acids. Germline V lookup: CDR1 SQVTM, CDR2 ANQGSEA. J gave up 3 bases and V 1 base, and 7 bases lay outside the gene matches. DNA of the CDR3: TGCAGCGTTGAAGTTGGGACTAGCAGCTACTACAATGAGCAGTTCTTC. Its translation is CSVEVGTSSYYNEQFF.

J is TRBJ2-7 and V is TRBV27, with D perhaps matching TRBD1 (5 bases). V was clipped by 9 bases and J by 2 bases, with 17 bases between them. Germline V CDR1 and CDR2: MNHEY, SMNVEV (reference sequence). The CDR3 loop spans 14 amino acids. The CDR3, as DNA: TGTGCCAGTGGACAAGGACCAAATACCTACGAGCAGTACTTC. Translated, it gives CASGQGPNTYEQYF.

The rearrangement joins TRBV28 to TRBJ2-7; D not resolved. V was clipped by 2 bases and J by 7 bases, with 12 bases between them. CDR3 length: 13 residues. Germline V gene sequence: CDR1 MDHEN, CDR2 SYDVKM. The CDR3 bases are TGTGCCAGCAGTTTAGGCCGAATCACAGAGCAGTACTTC. Protein sequence: CASSLGRITEQYF.